The subject of this entry is one T cell receptor (beta chain). These data are taken from a study of blood T cell repertoires in COVID-19. Study overall: Both acute and convalescent COVID-19 samples were obtained from the United States, Italy and Spain. Nucleic acid was either cDNA or gDNA, and it came from T cells, B-cell-depleted T cells, or PBMCs.

Per the germline V gene, CDR1 is SNHLY and CDR2 is FYNNEI. The CDR3 totals 14 residues. Deletions cut 2 bases from V and 3 bases from J, with 9 bases between. Libraries were prepared by immunoSEQ multiplex PCR; TCRdb keeps only in-frame clonotypes and omits some of them. The repertoire holds 150,000 to 200,000 clones, with approximately 83% as singletons. Sequencing used peripheral blood. The receptor comes from an elderly woman with active or convalescent COVID-19. V is TRBV2 and J is TRBJ2-3; D unresolved. The CDR3 loop reads CASSESAVTDTQYF. The CDR3 DNA is TGTGCCAGCAGTGAATCGGCGGTGACAGATACGCAGTATTTT.